The rows below give T cell receptor beta chains drawn from one sample of a study of blood T cell repertoires in COVID-19. This table comes from immunoSEQ multiplex PCR, and its TCRdb copy is limited to in-frame clones, with some not included. The sample includes about 220,000 clones, around 80% seen only once; the top ten take approximately 6.6%. Sequenced: peripheral blood. These receptors were collected from a woman aged 70-85 years with acute or convalescent COVID-19. The CDR3 runs from the conserved cysteine through the conserved F or W. D genes are given only for firm matches. For some rows the clone size is stated as once, few or many, or as a class when expanded; others skip it.

V	J	D	size	CDR3	DNA
TRBV10-2	TRBJ2-7	TRBD1	NA	CASRSQGYEQYF	TGCGCCAGCAGGTCACAGGGGTACGAGCAGTACTTC
TRBV24-1	TRBJ2-1	TRBD2	NA	CATSDFGGSSYNEQFF	TGTGCCACCAGTGATTTCGGGGGGAGCTCCTACAATGAGCAGTTCTTC
TRBV18	TRBJ2-2	NA	NA	CASSPPDGPGTGELFF	TGTGCCAGCTCACCCCCCGACGGGCCGGGGACCGGGGAGCTGTTTTTT
TRBV7-3	TRBJ2-5	TRBD1	once	CASSRSGTGVETQYF	TGTGCCAGCAGCCGATCCGGGACAGGGGTGGAGACCCAGTACTTC
TRBV6-5	TRBJ1-4	NA	NA	CASSNTGSTNEKLFF	TGTGCCAGCAGTAATACAGGTTCTACTAATGAAAAACTGTTTTTT
TRBV10-1	TRBJ2-3	TRBD2	NA	CASSEGLAGNTDTQYF	TGCGCCAGCAGTGAGGGCCTAGCGGGGAACACAGATACGCAGTATTTT
TRBV24-1	TRBJ2-5	TRBD1	NA	CATSEGRQGLETQYF	TGTGCCACCAGTGAAGGGCGACAGGGGCTGGAGACCCAGTACTTC
TRBV4-2	TRBJ2-7	TRBD2	NA	CASSQDWAGDSYEQYF	TGTGCCAGCAGCCAAGATTGGGCGGGGGACTCCTACGAGCAGTACTTC
TRBV19	TRBJ2-2	NA	NA	CASSSAGTNTGELFF	TGTGCCAGTAGTTCCGCGGGGACGAACACCGGGGAGCTGTTTTTT
TRBV6-5	TRBJ2-3	TRBD1	once	CASSPDDRADTQYF	TGTGCCAGCAGTCCGGATGACAGGGCAGATACGCAGTATTTT
TRBV10-1	TRBJ2-5	NA	NA	CASSPTRGRQETQYF	TGCGCCAGCAGCCCGACCAGGGGCCGTCAAGAGACCCAGTACTTC
TRBV10-1	TRBJ2-3	TRBD2	NA	CASSERPSGTDTQYF	TGCGCCAGCAGTGAGCGTCCTAGCGGTACAGATACGCAGTATTTT
TRBV18	TRBJ2-4	TRBD1	NA	CASSPGQGMTTKNIQYF	TGTGCCAGCTCACCGGGACAGGGGATGACGACCAAAAACATTCAGTACTTC